This T cell receptor (beta chain) was identified in a study of blood T cell repertoires in COVID-19. Recruits, aged about 18 to 100 years, lived in 24 US areas. Clinical histories supplied by participants themselves formed the basis of cohort assignment. Recovered status applied to Cohort 3 donors who had two consecutive negative PCRs. It also applied to those with clearance or with symptom resolution. The CDR3 covers 15 residues. Trimming shortened V by 6 bases and J by 5 bases, and 17 bases separated the two germline ends. Germline CDR1 reads MDHEN; CDR2 reads SYDVKM. Some clones are missing from TCRdb's copy, which holds only in-frame ones; the method was immunoSEQ multiplex PCR. The sample comprises 200,000 to 250,000 clones, roughly four fifths of which are singletons, and less than 2% rests with the top ten.

The sample was PBMCs or T cells enriched from blood (not recorded which). The TCR sequence derives from a man aged 55 to 70 who had recovered from COVID-19. This chain joins TRBV28 and TRBJ1-5; no firm D call. CDR3 DNA: TGTGCCAGCAGCTCCTCCGGCCAGCGATATCAGCCCCAGCATTTT. This codes for CASSSSGQRYQPQHF.